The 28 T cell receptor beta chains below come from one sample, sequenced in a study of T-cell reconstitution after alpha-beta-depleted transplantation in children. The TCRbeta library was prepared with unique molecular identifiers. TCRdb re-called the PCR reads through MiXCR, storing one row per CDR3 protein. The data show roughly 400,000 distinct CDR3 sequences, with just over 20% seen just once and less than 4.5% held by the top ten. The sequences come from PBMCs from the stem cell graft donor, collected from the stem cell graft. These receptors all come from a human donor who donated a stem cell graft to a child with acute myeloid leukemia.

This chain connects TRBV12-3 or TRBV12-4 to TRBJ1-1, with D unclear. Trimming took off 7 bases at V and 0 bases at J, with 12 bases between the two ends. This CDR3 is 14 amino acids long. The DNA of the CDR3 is TGTGCCAGCACCCCCGTACACATGAACACTGAAGCTTTCTTT. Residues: CASTPVHMNTEAFF.

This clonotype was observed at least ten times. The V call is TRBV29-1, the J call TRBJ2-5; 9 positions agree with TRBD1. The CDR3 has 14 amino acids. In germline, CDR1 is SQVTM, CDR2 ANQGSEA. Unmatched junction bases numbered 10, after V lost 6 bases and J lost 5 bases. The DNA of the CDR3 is TGCAGCGTCGTTTGGACAGGGGAGGTGGAGACCCAGTACTTC. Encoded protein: CSVVWTGEVETQYF.

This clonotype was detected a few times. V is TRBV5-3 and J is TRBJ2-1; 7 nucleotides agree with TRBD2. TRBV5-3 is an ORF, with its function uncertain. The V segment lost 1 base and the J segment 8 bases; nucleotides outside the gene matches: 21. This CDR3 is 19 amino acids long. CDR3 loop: CARSLSRRLRREVVYEQFF. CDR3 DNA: TGTGCCAGAAGCTTGAGCCGACGATTACGACGGGAGGTTGTGTATGAGCAGTTCTTC.

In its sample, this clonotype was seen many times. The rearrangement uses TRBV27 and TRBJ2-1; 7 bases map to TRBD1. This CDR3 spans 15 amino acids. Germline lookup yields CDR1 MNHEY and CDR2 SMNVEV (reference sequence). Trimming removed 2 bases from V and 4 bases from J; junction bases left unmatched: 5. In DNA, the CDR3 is TGTGCCAGCAGTTTAGCGGGCAGGGGGTACAATGAGCAGTTCTTC. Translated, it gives CASSLAGRGYNEQFF.

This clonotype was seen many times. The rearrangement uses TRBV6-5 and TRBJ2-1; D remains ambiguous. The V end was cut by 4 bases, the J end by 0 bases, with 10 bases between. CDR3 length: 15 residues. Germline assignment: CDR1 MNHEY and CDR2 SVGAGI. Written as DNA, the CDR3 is TGTGCCAGCAGTTCAGCCATAAGCTCCTACAATGAGCAGTTCTTC. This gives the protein CASSSAISSYNEQFF.

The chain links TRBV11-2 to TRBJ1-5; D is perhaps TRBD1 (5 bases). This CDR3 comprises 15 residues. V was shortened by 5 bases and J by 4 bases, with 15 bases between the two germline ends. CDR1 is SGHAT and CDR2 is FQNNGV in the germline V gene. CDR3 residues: CASSPGRGYNQPQHF. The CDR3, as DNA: TGTGCCAGCAGCCCAGGGAGGGGTTATAATCAGCCCCAGCATTTT.

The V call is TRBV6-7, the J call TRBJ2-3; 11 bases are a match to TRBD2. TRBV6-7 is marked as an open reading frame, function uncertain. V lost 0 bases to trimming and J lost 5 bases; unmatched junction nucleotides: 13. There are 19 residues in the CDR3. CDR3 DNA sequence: TGTGCCAGCAGTTACTCGAAGGGGCTAGCGGGAGGCGTAGAAGATACGCAGTATTTT. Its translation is CASSYSKGLAGGVEDTQYF.

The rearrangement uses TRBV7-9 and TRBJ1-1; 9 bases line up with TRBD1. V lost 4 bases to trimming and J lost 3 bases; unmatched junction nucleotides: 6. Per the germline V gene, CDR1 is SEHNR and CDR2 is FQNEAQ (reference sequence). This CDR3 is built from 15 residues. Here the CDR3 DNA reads TGTGCCAGCAGCTCCGGGACAGGGTTGGACACTGAAGCTTTCTTT. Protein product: CASSSGTGLDTEAFF.

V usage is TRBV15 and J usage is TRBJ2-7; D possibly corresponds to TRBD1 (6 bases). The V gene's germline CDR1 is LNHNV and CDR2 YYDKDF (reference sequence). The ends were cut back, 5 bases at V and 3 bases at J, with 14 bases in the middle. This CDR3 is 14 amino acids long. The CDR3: CATSQQGRGYEQYF. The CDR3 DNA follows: TGTGCCACCAGCCAACAGGGAAGGGGCTACGAGCAGTACTTC. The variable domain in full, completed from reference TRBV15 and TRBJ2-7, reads DAMVIQNPRYQVTQFGKPVTLSCSQTLNHNVMYWYQQKSSQAPKLLFHYYDKDFNNEADTPDNFQSRRPNTSFCFLDIRSPGLGDTAMYLCATSQQGRGYEQYFGPGTRLTVT.

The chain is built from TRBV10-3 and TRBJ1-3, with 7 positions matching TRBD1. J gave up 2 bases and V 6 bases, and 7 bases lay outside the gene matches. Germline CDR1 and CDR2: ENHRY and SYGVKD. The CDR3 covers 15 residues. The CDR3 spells CAISQQGKAGNTIYF. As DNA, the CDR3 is TGTGCCATCAGCCAACAGGGGAAGGCTGGAAACACCATATATTTT.

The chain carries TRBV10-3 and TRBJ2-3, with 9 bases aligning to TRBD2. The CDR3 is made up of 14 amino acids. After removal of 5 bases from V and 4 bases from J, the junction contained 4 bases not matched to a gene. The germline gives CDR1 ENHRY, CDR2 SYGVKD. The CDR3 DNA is TGTGCCATCAGTCCCGGGACTAGCTCAGATACGCAGTATTTT. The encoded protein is CAISPGTSSDTQYF.

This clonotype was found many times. CDR3 sequence: CASSLSRSGTNTGELFF. CDR3 bases: TGTGCCAGCAGTTTGTCTAGATCGGGAACCAACACCGGGGAGCTGTTTTTT. V gene TRBV12-3 or TRBV12-4 combines with J gene TRBJ2-2; D might be TRBD2 (5 bases). The CDR3 is 17 amino acids. V lost 3 bases to trimming and J lost 2 bases, with 16 bases between them.

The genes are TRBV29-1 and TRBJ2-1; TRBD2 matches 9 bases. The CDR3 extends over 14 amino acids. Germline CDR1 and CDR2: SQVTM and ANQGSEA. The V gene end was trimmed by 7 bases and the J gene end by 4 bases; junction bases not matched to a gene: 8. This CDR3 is CSARWAGGYNEQFF. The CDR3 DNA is TGCAGCGCACGATGGGCGGGAGGGTACAATGAGCAGTTCTTC.

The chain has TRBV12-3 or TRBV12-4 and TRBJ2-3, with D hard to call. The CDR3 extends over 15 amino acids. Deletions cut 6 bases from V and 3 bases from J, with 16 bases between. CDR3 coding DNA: TGTGCCAGCAGCCTAGACCCGACGAGTACAGATACGCAGTATTTT. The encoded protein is CASSLDPTSTDTQYF.

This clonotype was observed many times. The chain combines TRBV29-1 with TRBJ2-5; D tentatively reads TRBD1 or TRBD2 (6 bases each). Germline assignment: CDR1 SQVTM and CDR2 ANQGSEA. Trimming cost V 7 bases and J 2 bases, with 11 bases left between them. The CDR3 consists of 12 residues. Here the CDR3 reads CSAEGGQETQYF. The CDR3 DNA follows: TGCAGCGCTGAGGGGGGACAAGAGACCCAGTACTTC.

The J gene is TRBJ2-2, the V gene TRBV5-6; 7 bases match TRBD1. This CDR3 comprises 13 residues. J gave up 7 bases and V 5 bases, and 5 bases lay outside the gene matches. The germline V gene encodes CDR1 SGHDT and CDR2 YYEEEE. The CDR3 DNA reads TGTGCCAGCAGGCAACAGGGGAACGGGGAGCTGTTTTTT. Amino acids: CASRQQGNGELFF. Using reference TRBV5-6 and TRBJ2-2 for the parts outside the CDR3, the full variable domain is DAGVTQSPTHLIKTRGQQVTLRCSPKSGHDTVSWYQQALGQGPQFIFQYYEEEERQRGNFPDRFSGHQFPNYSSELNVNALLLGDSALYLCASRQQGNGELFFGEGSRLTVL.

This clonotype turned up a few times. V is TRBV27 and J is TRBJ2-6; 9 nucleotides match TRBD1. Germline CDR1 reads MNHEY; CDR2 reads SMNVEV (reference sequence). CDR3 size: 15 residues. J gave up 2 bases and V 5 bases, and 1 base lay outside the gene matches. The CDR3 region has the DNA TGTGCCAGCAGTACAGGGGGCGCTGGGGCCAACGTCCTGACTTTC. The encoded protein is CASSTGGAGANVLTF.

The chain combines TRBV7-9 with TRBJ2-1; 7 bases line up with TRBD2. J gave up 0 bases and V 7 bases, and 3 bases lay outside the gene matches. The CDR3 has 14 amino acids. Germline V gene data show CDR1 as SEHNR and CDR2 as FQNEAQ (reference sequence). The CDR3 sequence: CASTKRDSYNEQFF. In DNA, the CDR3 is TGTGCCAGCACCAAGCGGGACTCCTACAATGAGCAGTTCTTC.

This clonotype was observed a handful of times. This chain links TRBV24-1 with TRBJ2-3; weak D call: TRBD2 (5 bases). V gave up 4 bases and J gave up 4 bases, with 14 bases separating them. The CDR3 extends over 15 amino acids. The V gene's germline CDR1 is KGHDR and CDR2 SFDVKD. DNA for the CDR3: TGTGCCACCAGTGAAACCCGGGGAATTTCAGATACGCAGTATTTT. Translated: CATSETRGISDTQYF.

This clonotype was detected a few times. The CDR3 region has the DNA TGCGCCAGCAGGAGGGAGGACAGATTCACAGATACGCAGTATTTT. The encoded protein is CASRREDRFTDTQYF. This rearrangement joins TRBV5-1 to TRBJ2-3; D may be TRBD1 or TRBD2 (6 bases each). The CDR3 contains 15 residues. Germline V CDR1 and CDR2: SGHRS, YFSETQ. V shed 5 bases and J shed 2 bases, with 15 bases lying between them.

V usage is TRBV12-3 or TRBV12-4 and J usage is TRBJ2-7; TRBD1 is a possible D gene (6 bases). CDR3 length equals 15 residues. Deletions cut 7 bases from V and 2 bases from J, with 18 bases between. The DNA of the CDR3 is TGTGCCAGCAACGTACAGGGTTATAACACCTACGAGCAGTACTTC. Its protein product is CASNVQGYNTYEQYF.

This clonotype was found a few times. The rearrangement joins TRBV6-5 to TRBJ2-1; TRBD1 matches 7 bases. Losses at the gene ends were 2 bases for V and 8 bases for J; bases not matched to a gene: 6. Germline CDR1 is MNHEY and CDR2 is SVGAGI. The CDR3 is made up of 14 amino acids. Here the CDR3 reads CASSYLQGYYEQFF. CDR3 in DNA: TGTGCCAGCAGTTACCTACAGGGGTACTATGAGCAGTTCTTC.

The CDR3 spells CASSLVGGNYEQYF. In DNA form, the CDR3 reads TGTGCCAGCAGCTTAGTAGGGGGCAATTACGAGCAGTACTTC. The chain has TRBV11-2 and TRBJ2-7; 7 bases fit TRBD1. CDR3 size: 14 residues. V shed 1 base, J shed 4 bases, and the junction held 4 bases outside the gene matches. Germline V gene sequence: CDR1 SGHAT, CDR2 FQNNGV. Supplemented by reference TRBV11-2 and TRBJ2-7, the full variable domain reads EAGVAQSPRYKIIEKRQSVAFWCNPISGHATLYWYQQILGQGPKLLIQFQNNGVVDDSQLPKDRFSAERLKGVDSTLKIQPAKLEDSAVYLCASSLVGGNYEQYFGPGTRLTVT.

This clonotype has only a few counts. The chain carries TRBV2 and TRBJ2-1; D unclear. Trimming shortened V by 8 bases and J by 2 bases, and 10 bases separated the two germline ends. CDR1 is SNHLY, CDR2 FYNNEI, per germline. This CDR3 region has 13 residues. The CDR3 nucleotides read TGTGCCAGCCTCTCGATAACCTACAATGAGCAGTTCTTC. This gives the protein CASLSITYNEQFF. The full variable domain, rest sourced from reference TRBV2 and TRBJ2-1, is EPEVTQTPSHQVTQMGQEVILRCVPISNHLYFYWYRQILGQKVEFLVSFYNNEISEKSEIFDDQFSVERPDGSNFTLKIRSTKLEDSAMYFCASLSITYNEQFFGPGTRLTVL.

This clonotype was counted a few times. CDR3 nucleotides: TGTGCCAGCAGTTTAGAGGACAGGAGCATTGATACGCAGTATTTT. Amino acids: CASSLEDRSIDTQYF. This chain joins TRBV12-3 or TRBV12-4 and TRBJ2-3; 7 nucleotides match TRBD1. The CDR3 covers 15 residues. With V trimmed by 1 base and J by 6 bases, 7 bases remained unmatched.

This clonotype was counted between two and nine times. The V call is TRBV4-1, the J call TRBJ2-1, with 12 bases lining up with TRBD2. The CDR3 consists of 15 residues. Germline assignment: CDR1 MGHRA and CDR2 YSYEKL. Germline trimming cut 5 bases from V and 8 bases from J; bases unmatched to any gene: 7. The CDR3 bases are TGCGCCAGCAGCGAGGGACTAGCGGGTTCGGATGAGCAGTTCTTC. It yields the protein CASSEGLAGSDEQFF.

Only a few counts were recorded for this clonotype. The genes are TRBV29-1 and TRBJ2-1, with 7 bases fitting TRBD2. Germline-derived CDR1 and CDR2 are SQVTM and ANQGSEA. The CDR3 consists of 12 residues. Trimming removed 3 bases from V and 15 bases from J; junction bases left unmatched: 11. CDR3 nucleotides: TGCAGCGTTGATGAGCGGGAAACCCTCGCGTTCTTC. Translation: CSVDERETLAFF.

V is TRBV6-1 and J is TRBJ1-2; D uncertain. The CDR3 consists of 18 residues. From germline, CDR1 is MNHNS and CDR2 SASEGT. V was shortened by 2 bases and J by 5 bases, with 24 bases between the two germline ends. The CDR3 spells CASSEISRNAVRLYGYTF. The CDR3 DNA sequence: TGTGCCAGCAGTGAAATTTCACGAAACGCCGTGCGACTTTATGGCTACACCTTC.